Detailed here is one T cell receptor beta chain. This sample also contains other DNA sequences that code for the same CDR3. The CDR3 sequence is 12 residues long. Trimming removed 6 bases at V and 1 base at J, with 6 bases between. Germline CDR1 and CDR2: MNHEY and SVGAGI. The record originates from a study of shared clonotypes between healthy human individuals. Clones were read by immunoSEQ multiplex PCR, and TCRdb kept only the in-frame ones, dropping some. The sample lists about 2.4 million clones; approximately 92% were seen once. The receptor was derived from a young man in good health. The chain is built from TRBV6-5 and TRBJ1-1; D is possibly TRBD1 (5 bases). The sample consisted of naive CD4+ T cells sorted from blood. Subset specified: CD45RA+ positively selected. This CDR3 reads CASRQANTEAFF. The CDR3, as DNA: TGTGCCAGCAGACAGGCGAACACTGAAGCTTTCTTT.